Listed below are T cell receptor beta chains from one sample, sequenced in a study of cytomegalovirus exposure and HLA in healthy donors. TCRdb keeps only in-frame clones here, not all; method: immunoSEQ multiplex PCR. The profile covers fewer than 250,000 clones, with more than 65% appearing a single time and less than 2% taken by the ten largest. The sample comprised PBMCs. The receptors were gathered from a woman in her 30s in good health and CMV-seronegative. CDR3s include the opening cysteine and the closing phenylalanine or tryptophan. Each record gives: J gene, V gene, clone size, D gene, CDR3 protein, CDR3 DNA. The D gene is left open where the match is weak. Only some rows state a clone size, as once, few, many or a class for expanded clones.

TRBJ2-5,TRBV9,few,TRBD2,CASSAIGGGETQYF,TGTGCCAGCAGCGCAATCGGGGGGGGAGAGACCCAGTACTTC
TRBJ1-1,TRBV6-5,NA,NA,CASSPGIRAFF,TGTGCCAGCAGTCCGGGGATTCGGGCTTTCTTT
TRBJ2-3,TRBV5-1,NA,TRBD2,CASSAGTSGIADTQYF,TGCGCCAGCAGCGCAGGGACTAGCGGGATCGCAGATACGCAGTATTTT
TRBJ1-2,TRBV12-5,NA,NA,CASGLVLGGQIYGYTF,TGTGCTAGTGGTTTGGTATTGGGGGGGCAGATCTATGGCTACACCTTC
TRBJ2-3,TRBV7-8,NA,TRBD1,CASSSYYRGSTDTQYF,TGTGCCAGCAGCTCGTACTACAGGGGAAGCACAGATACGCAGTATTTT
TRBJ2-1,TRBV19,NA,NA,CASQFLSGNNEQFF,TGTGCCAGTCAGTTCCTGTCAGGGAACAATGAGCAGTTCTTC
TRBJ1-2,TRBV30,NA,NA,CAWSDRISNYGYTF,TGTGCCTGGAGTGACAGGATTTCTAACTATGGCTACACCTTC
TRBJ2-7,TRBV19,NA,NA,CASSTYSTGTYEQYF,TGTGCCAGTAGTACCTACTCGACAGGAACCTACGAGCAGTACTTC
TRBJ2-7,TRBV5-1,NA,TRBD1,CASSYGTGIREQYF,TGCGCCAGCTCCTACGGGACAGGGATTCGCGAGCAGTACTTC
TRBJ2-7,TRBV6-5,NA,NA,CASSLRRRGDEQYF,TGTGCCAGCAGTTTACGCCGTAGGGGCGACGAGCAGTACTTC
TRBJ1-2,TRBV5-1,NA,NA,CASSFEGRGGNGYTF,TGCGCCAGCAGCTTTGAGGGACGAGGGGGAAATGGCTACACCTTC
TRBJ1-1,TRBV5-1,NA,NA,CASSKDRPNTEAFF,TGCGCCAGCAGCAAAGACAGGCCGAACACTGAAGCTTTCTTT
TRBJ2-5,TRBV10-3,NA,TRBD1,CAISEWDRGTQYF,TGTGCCATCAGTGAATGGGACAGAGGGACCCAGTACTTC
TRBJ1-3,TRBV5-5,NA,NA,CASSLDSGAGNTIYF,TGTGCCAGCAGCTTGGATTCAGGGGCTGGAAACACCATATATTTT
TRBJ2-7,TRBV7-2,NA,NA,CASSSGLYEQYF,TGTGCCAGCAGCTCCGGACTCTACGAGCAGTACTTC
TRBJ1-2,TRBV5-1,NA,TRBD1,CASSLVGQLVGGYTF,TGCGCCAGCAGCTTGGTGGGACAGCTAGTGGGTGGCTACACCTTC
TRBJ2-3,TRBV7-9,NA,TRBD2,CASSLSPPFERGPYF,TGTGCCAGCAGCTTATCTCCGCCCTTTGAGCGGGGGCCCTATTTT
TRBJ1-1,TRBV19,NA,NA,CASSRLMNTEAFF,TGTGCCAGTAGTAGGCTGATGAACACTGAAGCTTTCTTT
TRBJ2-7,TRBV30,NA,NA,CAWSVLGGPYEQYF,TGTGCCTGGAGTGTCCTGGGGGGGCCCTACGAGCAGTACTTC
TRBJ2-7,TRBV5-6,few,TRBD2,CASSLVAGAAYEQYF,TGTGCCAGCAGCTTGGTAGCGGGAGCAGCATACGAGCAGTACTTC
TRBJ1-4,TRBV30,NA,TRBD1,CAWSIGTANEKLFF,TGTGCCTGGAGTATCGGGACAGCTAATGAAAAACTGTTTTTT
TRBJ2-1,TRBV5-6,few,TRBD2,CASRLAVEGEQFF,TGTGCCAGCAGGCTAGCGGTTGAAGGCGAGCAGTTCTTC
TRBJ2-4,TRBV5-1,NA,NA,CASSPGIIQYF,TGCGCCAGCAGCCCCGGGATCATTCAGTACTTC
TRBJ1-1,TRBV7-2,few,TRBD1,CASSFRDRGREAFF,TGTGCCAGCAGCTTCCGGGACAGGGGGCGCGAAGCTTTCTTT
TRBJ1-1,TRBV5-1,NA,NA,CASSLESVNTEAFF,TGCGCCAGCAGCTTGGAATCAGTGAACACTGAAGCTTTCTTT
TRBJ1-2,TRBV10-3,once,NA,CASEGNVGYGYTF,TGTGCCAGTGAGGGAAACGTCGGCTATGGCTACACCTTC
TRBJ1-2,TRBV5-1,NA,NA,CASSPGLTYYGYTF,TGCGCCAGCAGCCCCGGACTGACATACTATGGCTACACCTTC
TRBJ2-3,TRBV6-1,NA,NA,CASTTGDSATDTQYF,TGTGCCAGCACCACCGGGGACTCCGCAACAGATACGCAGTATTTT
TRBJ1-1,TRBV4-1,NA,NA,CASSQGLRGETEAFF,TGCGCCAGCAGCCAAGGCCTTCGGGGGGAAACTGAAGCTTTCTTT
TRBJ1-2,TRBV9,NA,NA,CASGLPGGGGYTF,TGTGCCAGCGGGTTACCTGGAGGCGGTGGCTACACCTTC
TRBJ1-6,TRBV7-2,once,NA,CASSLGSGYNSPLHF,TGTGCCAGCAGCTTAGGGTCAGGTTATAATTCCCCCCTCCACTTT
TRBJ1-2,TRBV5-4,NA,TRBD1,CASSYGQDPLYGYTF,TGTGCCAGCAGCTACGGACAGGATCCGCTCTATGGCTACACCTTC
TRBJ1-1,TRBV6-1,NA,NA,CASSESGQRKRTEAFF,TGTGCCAGCAGTGAAAGCGGACAGAGGAAGAGGACTGAAGCTTTCTTT